The following is a T cell receptor (beta chain) sequence with its context. This clone is a singleton in its sample. No antigen is known for it. No base qualities exist here, and no much larger clone lies one base off it. The sample belongs to a study of blood T cell repertoires in COVID-19 (TCRdb year 2020). Background for the entire study: The collaborator samples originated in the United States, Italy and Spain and spanned the acute and convalescent phases of COVID-19. Where HLA class I and class II types were available, the types were taken from metadata supplied by the sample provider, not from assay-based typing. The samples were drawn from the first 160 participants of the ongoing ImmuneRACE study and from 950 to 1,500 subjects provided by 6 global collaborators. The material from the prospective study consisted of cDNA or gDNA derived from T cells, B-cell-depleted T cells, or PBMCs. The dataset comprised deeply sampled blood TCRbeta repertoires from subjects exposed to, actively infected with, or recovered from COVID-19. A freely available public database, intended as a resource for researchers studying the immune response to SARS-CoV-2, is where the repertoires were released. Nearly every sample came with metadata listing a de-identified subject ID, COVID-19 status, age in years and sex.

CDR1 is given as ENHRY and CDR2 as SYGVKD, both from the germline V gene. At the junction V is shortened by 6 bases and J by 2 bases; bases outside the gene matches: 10. The CDR3 runs 15 amino acids, cysteine and phenylalanine included. CDR3 DNA is the only sequence kept; it has 45 bases, read in frame from the first base. TCRbeta CDR3 regions were amplified from genomic DNA using the immunoSEQ Assay, a bias-controlled multiplex PCR. The original pipeline was this. The number of nucleated cells in each sample was estimated by amplification of reference gene primers within the assay. Sequence reads were collapsed and filtered to measure the absolute abundance of every unique TCRbeta CDR3 rearrangement. For each sample, productive Simpson clonality was calculated by taking the square root of Simpson's diversity index across productive rearrangements. TCRdb re-hosts the immuneACCESS table, in-frame sequences only. Its copies lack some clones; in the studies checked, an unresolved V gene accounts for under half of them, and the cause for the rest is not known. V and J calls and clone size are those listed in that table; D and trimming were worked out from the DNA. Recorded for this sample are some 110,000 clones; about 85% of them occurred a single time. Of the sample, less than 1.5% falls within the top ten clones.

Each collaborating institution followed its own protocols to collect whole blood in K2EDTA tubes. For TCRbeta analysis, collaborator samples were shipped as frozen whole blood, as isolated PBMCs, or as DNA extracted from either sample type. Summary of the overall study and its limitations: The quantity of clinical and demographic metadata differed by source and by participant and was supplied without curation.

The clonotype was recovered from a man aged 35-49 years with acute or convalescent COVID-19. Sequencing used peripheral blood. The chain was built from TRBV10-3 and TRBJ2-7; 7 bases in the middle match TRBD1. This receptor has the CDR3 CAIRDPGTVTYEQYF. The DNA sequence follows: TGTGCCATCAGGGACCCCGGGACAGTAACCTACGAGCAGTACTTC.